The clone carrying this TCR beta chain has just one count. This sample was taken from a study of blood T cell repertoires in COVID-19. Study as a whole: The United States, Italy and Spain were the sources of the acute and convalescent COVID-19 samples.

As originally analysed: Reference gene primer amplification yielded estimated nucleated cell counts. Clones were read by immunoSEQ multiplex PCR, and TCRdb kept only the in-frame ones, dropping some. The DNA gave D and trimming, while V, J and clone size come from that table. The repertoire holds about 130,000 clones, with roughly 80% as singletons. The sample consisted of PBMCs or T cells enriched from blood (not recorded which). The sequence was collected from a man aged 25-40 years who had recovered from COVID-19.

CDR3 bases: TGCGCCAGCAGCATCCGCCTGACAGGGTATAACACTGAAGCTTTCTTT. Translation: CASSIRLTGYNTEAFF. This chain joins TRBV5-1 and TRBJ1-1, with TRBD1 matching 7 bases. The V and J ends lost 4 bases and 2 bases, in that order; junction bases with no gene match: 11. The germline gives CDR1 SGHRS, CDR2 YFSETQ. CDR3 length: 16 amino acids.